The next 3 T cell receptor beta chains were all read from a single sample in a study of post-analysis software for immune sequencing data. Study-wide findings and caveats: Compared with controls, patients had more of five TRBV segments, including TRBV5-6, TRBV5-1 and TRBV20-1.

Antigens for these TCRs are unknown. Prepared libraries of TCR beta cDNA carried unique molecular identifiers. Via MiXCR, TCRdb re-called the PCR reads, giving one row per CDR3 protein. This table holds roughly 200,000 distinct CDR3 sequences, 29% found once. Input material: blood. These receptor sequences come from a girl under 18 with multiple sclerosis.

The chain couples TRBV5-5 to TRBJ2-5; D remains unclear. The CDR3 runs 14 residues. Germline V gene sequence: CDR1 SGHKS, CDR2 YYEKEE (reference sequence). V lost 0 bases, J lost 5 bases, and 11 bases lay in between. The CDR3 DNA reads TGTGCCAGCAGCTTGGGGAATTTCGGCGAGACCCAGTACTTC. It translates to CASSLGNFGETQYF.

This clonotype was counted between two and nine times. The chain employs TRBV20-1 and TRBJ1-2; D remains unclear. The CDR3 is made up of 13 amino acids. Germline V CDR1 and CDR2: DFQATT, SNEGSKA (reference sequence). Trimming cost V 3 bases and J 2 bases, with 10 bases left between them. The CDR3 DNA reads as TGCAGTGCTAGTCGCCTGTGGAACTATGGCTACACCTTC. Encoded protein: CSASRLWNYGYTF.

The chain is built from TRBV6-8 and TRBJ2-1; 13 bases align to TRBD2. V lost 7 bases, J lost 6 bases, and 9 bases stayed unmatched. The CDR3 length is 16 residues. Germline assignment: CDR1 MNHGY and CDR2 SAAAGT. The CDR3 DNA reads TGTGCCAGCACCAAACTAGCGGGAGGGCCTCGCAATGAGCAGTTCTTC. It encodes CASTKLAGGPRNEQFF.